This T cell receptor beta chain originates from a study of blood T cell repertoires in COVID-19 (dated by TCRdb to about 2020). With regard to the full study: Samples covering the acute and convalescent phases of COVID-19 were provided by collaborators in the United States, Italy and Spain. The samples were drawn from the first 160 participants of the ongoing ImmuneRACE study and from 1,254 subjects provided by 6 global collaborators. Where HLA class I and class II types were available, the types were taken from metadata supplied by the sample provider, not from assay-based typing. Subjects who had been exposed to COVID-19, were actively infected with it, or had recovered from it provided the deeply sampled blood TCRbeta repertoires that made up the dataset. The repertoires were made available in a free public database intended to serve as a resource for research on the immune response to SARS-CoV-2. Nearly every sample came with metadata listing a de-identified subject ID, COVID-19 status, age in years and sex. The material from the prospective study consisted of cDNA or gDNA derived from T cells, B-cell-depleted T cells, or PBMCs. The research as a whole found: How much clinical and demographic metadata was included differed by source and by participant, and the metadata was provided uncurated.

Comments on this clone: Its antigen target is currently unknown. Base qualities are missing; no much larger clone stands one base away.

Reading from cysteine to phenylalanine, the CDR3 counts 16 amino acids. The retained sequence is limited to the CDR3, 48 bases, with the frame set at the first base. Compared with germline, V lacks 3 bases and J lacks 9 bases; bases without a gene match: 11. CDR1 and CDR2 (WSHSY, SAAADI) derive from the germline V gene. Collaborating institutions collected whole blood in K2EDTA tubes following their own protocols. For TCRbeta analysis, collaborator samples were shipped as frozen whole blood, as isolated PBMCs, or as DNA extracted from either sample type. The immunoSEQ Assay, a bias-controlled multiplex PCR, was used to amplify TCRbeta CDR3 regions from genomic DNA. From the authors' description of their analysis: The number of nucleated cells in each sample was estimated from the amplification of reference gene primers within the assay. To quantify the absolute abundance of each unique TCRbeta CDR3 rearrangement, sequence reads were collapsed and filtered. For each sample, productive Simpson clonality was calculated as the square root of Simpson's diversity index across productive rearrangements. Not all clones reach the TCRdb copy of this immuneACCESS table, which keeps in-frame sequences only. Checked studies attribute under half of the gap to unresolved V genes and leave the rest unexplained. V, J and clone size are taken as reported in that table, and D and trimming were inferred from the DNA itself. Here the sample has about 110,000 clones; 85% to 90% occur a single time. Approximately 30% of the sample is taken by the ten largest.

The clonotype comes from a woman of 80 years or more with acute or convalescent COVID-19. In this chain, TRBV10-2 is recombined with TRBJ2-2; TRBD2 matches 9 bases in the middle. The material sequenced was peripheral blood. CDR3 loop: CASSEPGLAGPRELFF. The DNA reads TGCGCCAGCAGTGAACCTGGGCTAGCGGGACCCCGGGAGCTGTTTTTT.